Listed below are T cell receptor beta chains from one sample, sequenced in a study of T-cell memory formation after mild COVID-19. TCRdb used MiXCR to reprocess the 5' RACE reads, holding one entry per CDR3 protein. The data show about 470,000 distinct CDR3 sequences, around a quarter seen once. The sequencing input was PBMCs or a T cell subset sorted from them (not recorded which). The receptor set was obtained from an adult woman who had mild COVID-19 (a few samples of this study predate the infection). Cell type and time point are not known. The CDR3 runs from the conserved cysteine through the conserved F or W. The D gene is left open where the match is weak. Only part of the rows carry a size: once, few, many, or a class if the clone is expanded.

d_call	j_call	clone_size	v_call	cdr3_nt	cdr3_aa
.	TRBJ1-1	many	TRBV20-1	TGCAGTGCTAGGGTGAACACTGAAGCTTTCTTT	CSARVNTEAFF
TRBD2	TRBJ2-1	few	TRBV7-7	TGTGCTAGCAGCTTATTTACGGGACTACCTTTTAACAATGAGCAGTTCTTC	CASSLFTGLPFNNEQFF
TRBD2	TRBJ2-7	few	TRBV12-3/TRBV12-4	TGTGCCAGCAGTTCAACTAGCGGGGCAACCCCCTACGAGCAGTACTTC	CASSSTSGATPYEQYF
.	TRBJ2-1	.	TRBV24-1	TGTGCCACCTCTGCTGGGCAAGGTTACAATGAGCAGTTCTTC	CATSAGQGYNEQFF
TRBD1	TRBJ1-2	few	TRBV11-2	TGTGCCAGCAGCCGACCCGGGACAGAGAACTATGGCTACACCTTC	CASSRPGTENYGYTF
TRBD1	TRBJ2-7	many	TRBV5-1	TGCGCCAGCAGTCGACAGGGCGGCGAGCAGTACTTC	CASSRQGGEQYF
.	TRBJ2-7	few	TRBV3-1	TGTGCCAGCAGCCAAGGGGTAGCGCGCTACGAGCAGTACTTC	CASSQGVARYEQYF
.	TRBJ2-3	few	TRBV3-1	TGTGCCAGCAGATGGTCTTTTGGGGATACGCAGTATTTT	CASRWSFGDTQYF
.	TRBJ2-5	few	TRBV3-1	TGTGCCAGCAGCCAAGAGAGGGGACTTGGCGAATACCAAGAGACCCAGTACTTC	CASSQERGLGEYQETQYF
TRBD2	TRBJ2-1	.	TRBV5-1	TGCGCCAGCAGCTTGCTGTGTCTAGCGGGAGGGCCCATAGGCTGTGAGCAGTTCTTC	CASSLLCLAGGPIGCEQFF
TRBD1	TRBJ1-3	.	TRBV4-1	TGCGCCAGCAGCCAAGAGGGACAGGGTGACGGAAACACCATATATTTT	CASSQEGQGDGNTIYF
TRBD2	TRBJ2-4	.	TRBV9	TGTGCCAGCAGCGAGGGACTAGCGGGAGGGTGGTCCAAAAACATTCAGTACTTC	CASSEGLAGGWSKNIQYF
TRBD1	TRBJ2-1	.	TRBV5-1	TGCGCCAGCAACCATGACAGGGGCCGACGGGAGCAGTTCTTC	CASNHDRGRREQFF
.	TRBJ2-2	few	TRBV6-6	TGTGCCAGCAGTCCCCCGGGGCGCGACACCGGGGAGCTGTTTTTT	CASSPPGRDTGELFF
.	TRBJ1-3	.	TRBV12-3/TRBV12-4	TGTGCCAGCAGTTGGGGTAACACCATATATTTT	CASSWGNTIYF
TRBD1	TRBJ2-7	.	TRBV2	TGTGCCAGCAGTGGGACAGGGGAAGGGAGGTACTTC	CASSGTGEGRYF